What follows are 14 T cell receptor beta chains derived from one specimen sequenced in a study of metastatic and nonmetastatic thyroid tumors. Thyroid surgery had not been preceded by any treatment in any patient. From the PCR reads, TCRdb re-called clones with MiXCR. The sample shows tens of thousands of clones, over 20% of them seen only once. The sequencing sample was made of blood. These receptors all come from a female donor with papillary thyroid cancer or a benign thyroid nodule (not recorded which). Some clones in this sample may be carry-over from other donors' samples.

This clone has at least ten counts. The chain has TRBV12-3 or TRBV12-4 and TRBJ2-1; maybe TRBD2 (5 bases). This CDR3 region has 13 residues. Between the trimmed V and J ends, which lost 3 bases and 6 bases, there was a span of 9 bases. CDR3 loop: CASSLVGVNEQFF. The CDR3 nucleotides are TGTGCCAGCAGTTTGGTGGGAGTCAATGAGCAGTTCTTC.

This clone was detected many times. The chain is built from TRBV5-6 and TRBJ2-7, with D possibly being TRBD1 (5 bases). The CDR3 is made up of 13 amino acids. The V gene lost 2 bases and the J gene lost 1 base, with 7 bases spanning the gap. CDR1 and CDR2 from the germline V gene are SGHDT and YYEEEE. CDR3 sequence reads: CASSLTGSYEQYF. In DNA, the CDR3 is TGTGCCAGCAGCTTAACAGGTTCCTACGAGCAGTACTTC.

This clone was seen repeatedly, ten times or more. The rearrangement uses TRBV11-1 and TRBJ2-4; 9 bases match TRBD2. Germline CDR1 is SGHAT and CDR2 is FQDESV (reference sequence). The CDR3 length is 17 residues. The junction had 17 bases not matched to a gene; V was cut back by 5 bases and J by 9 bases. The CDR3 loop is CASSEHQREAGWSIQYF. The CDR3, as DNA: TGTGCCAGCAGCGAACACCAGCGGGAGGCCGGGTGGAGCATTCAGTACTTC.

This clone was counted a few times. This chain connects TRBV6-1 to TRBJ1-6, with 9 bases fitting TRBD1. This CDR3 is built from 15 residues. The V gene's germline CDR1 is MNHNS and CDR2 SASEGT. The V segment lost 6 bases and the J segment 4 bases; nucleotides outside the gene matches: 4. DNA of the CDR3: TGTGCCAGCAGCCAACAGGGGGCGTATAATTCACCCCTCCACTTT. This translates into CASSQQGAYNSPLHF.

The table lists this clone with many counts. The rearrangement joins TRBV2 to TRBJ1-2, with 8 bases fitting TRBD1. Germline values: CDR1 SNHLY, CDR2 FYNNEI. This CDR3 has 14 amino acids. Unmatched junction bases numbered 10, after V lost 6 bases and J lost 7 bases. The CDR3 here is CASSVGQGAAGYTF. Written as DNA, the CDR3 is TGTGCCAGCAGCGTCGGACAGGGAGCAGCTGGCTACACCTTC.

This clone was counted many times. Other DNA sequences within the sample encode an identical CDR3. This sequence joins TRBV29-1 and TRBJ2-1, with TRBD1 matching 8 bases. The CDR3 has 13 residues. V gave up 3 bases and J gave up 5 bases; unmatched junction bases: 3. CDR1 and CDR2 (germline): SQVTM, ANQGSEA. CDR3 amino acids: CSVEQQGDNEQFF. The CDR3 bases are TGCAGCGTTGAGCAACAGGGGGACAATGAGCAGTTCTTC.

This clone has more than one count but fewer than ten. This chain joins TRBV28 and TRBJ2-5; 9 bases align to TRBD2. CDR3 length: 18 amino acids. Germline V gene sequence: CDR1 MDHEN, CDR2 SYDVKM. V lost 3 bases, J lost 2 bases, and 13 bases stayed unmatched. The CDR3 region is CASSFRSREGGGQETQYF. The CDR3 DNA sequence: TGTGCCAGCAGTTTCCGGTCGCGGGAGGGCGGAGGTCAAGAGACCCAGTACTTC. The full variable domain, with the rest looked up from reference TRBV28 and TRBJ2-5, is DVKVTQSSRYLVKRTGEKVFLECVQDMDHENMFWYRQDPGLGLRLIYFSYDVKMKEKGDIPEGYSVSREKKERFSLILESASTNQTSMYLCASSFRSREGGGQETQYFGPGTRLLVL.

The rearrangement links TRBV30 to TRBJ1-4; D remains ambiguous. Germline CDR1 and CDR2: GTSNPN and SVGIG (reference sequence). The ends were cut back, 2 bases at V and 4 bases at J, with 11 bases in the middle. There are 14 residues in the CDR3. The CDR3 region is CAWSPEKSNEKLFF. CDR3 bases: TGTGCCTGGAGTCCGGAGAAGAGTAATGAAAAACTGTTTTTT.

This clone was detected many times. This sample includes further DNA sequences coding for the same CDR3. CDR3 nucleotides: TGTGCCAGCAGCCTGGTCGCGAACACCGGGGAGCTGTTTTTT. The encoded protein is CASSLVANTGELFF. The gene calls are TRBV6-1 and TRBJ2-2; the D is unclear. Germline V CDR1 and CDR2: MNHNS, SASEGT. This CDR3 region has 14 residues. Trimming took 6 bases from V and 0 from J, leaving 8 bases between them.

On this clone: The sample carries other DNA sequences with the same CDR3. The CDR3 reads CASGRTRGTDTQYF. CDR3 bases: TGTGCCAGCGGGAGGACTAGGGGCACAGATACGCAGTATTTT. The V and J genes are TRBV5-4 and TRBJ2-3; the match to TRBD2 covers 7 bases. CDR1 is SGHNT, CDR2 YYREEE, per germline (reference sequence). This CDR3 spans 14 amino acids. V shed 7 bases and J 1 base; nucleotides not matched to a gene: 6. The full variable domain, rest sourced from reference TRBV5-4 and TRBJ2-3, is ETGVTQSPTHLIKTRGQQVTLRCSSQSGHNTVSWYQQALGQGPQFIFQYYREEENGRGNFPPRFSGLQFPNYSSELNVNALELDDSALYLCASGRTRGTDTQYFGPGTRLTVL.

This clone was observed many times. V is TRBV5-5 and J is TRBJ1-2; D call uncertain. V lost 4 bases and J 8 bases, leaving 21 bases between the germline ends. In germline, CDR1 is SGHKS, CDR2 YYEKEE (reference sequence). The CDR3 spans 15 residues. The CDR3 nucleotides are TGTGCCAGCAGCCCGGACGGCAGCCTTCGACTCGGCTACACCTTC. Its translation is CASSPDGSLRLGYTF.

This clone has only a few counts. This chain connects TRBV28 to TRBJ1-1; a possible D gene is TRBD1 (6 bases). The V end lost 1 base, the J end lost 10 bases, and 19 bases lay between the germline ends. The CDR3 sequence is 15 residues long. The germline CDR1 and CDR2 sequences are MDHEN and SYDVKM. CDR3 coding DNA: TGTGCCAGCAGTTTATTCTCCGGTACAGGGTGTGCAGCTTTCTTT. As protein: CASSLFSGTGCAAFF.

In the case of this clone: A much bigger clone sits one base away, suggesting this may be a read error. The rearrangement joins TRBV5-1 to TRBJ1-2; 7 bases agree with TRBD1. Trimming took 5 bases from V and 10 from J; bases not matched to a gene: 8. Germline V CDR1 and CDR2: SGHRS, YFSETQ. The CDR3 totals 12 residues. The CDR3 bases are TGCGCCAGCAGAGACGGGACAGAGGACTACACCTTC. Translated, it gives CASRDGTEDYTF.

This clone was counted many times. This chain joins TRBV19 and TRBJ1-5; D perhaps matches TRBD1 (5 bases). The CDR3 has 15 residues. Trimming removed 10 bases at V and 2 bases at J, with 18 bases between. CDR1 and CDR2 from the germline V gene are LNHDA and SQIVND (reference sequence). In DNA form, the CDR3 reads TGTGCCACTCATCAGGGACTTGGGGGCAATCAGCCCCAGCATTTT. The encoded protein is CATHQGLGGNQPQHF.